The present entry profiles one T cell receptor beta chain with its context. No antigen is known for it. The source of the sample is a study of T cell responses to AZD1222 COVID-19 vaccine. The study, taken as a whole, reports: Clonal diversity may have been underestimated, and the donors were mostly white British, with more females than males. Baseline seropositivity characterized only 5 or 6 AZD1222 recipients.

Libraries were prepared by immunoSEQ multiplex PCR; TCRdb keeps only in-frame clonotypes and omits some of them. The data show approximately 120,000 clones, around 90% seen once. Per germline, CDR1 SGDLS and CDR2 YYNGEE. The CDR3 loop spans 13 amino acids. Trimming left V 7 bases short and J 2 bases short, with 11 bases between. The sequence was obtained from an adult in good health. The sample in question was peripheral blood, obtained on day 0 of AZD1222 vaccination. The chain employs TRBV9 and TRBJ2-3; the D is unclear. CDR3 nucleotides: TGTGCCAGCGGCCGGGCTTCCACAGATACGCAGTATTTT. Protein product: CASGRASTDTQYF.